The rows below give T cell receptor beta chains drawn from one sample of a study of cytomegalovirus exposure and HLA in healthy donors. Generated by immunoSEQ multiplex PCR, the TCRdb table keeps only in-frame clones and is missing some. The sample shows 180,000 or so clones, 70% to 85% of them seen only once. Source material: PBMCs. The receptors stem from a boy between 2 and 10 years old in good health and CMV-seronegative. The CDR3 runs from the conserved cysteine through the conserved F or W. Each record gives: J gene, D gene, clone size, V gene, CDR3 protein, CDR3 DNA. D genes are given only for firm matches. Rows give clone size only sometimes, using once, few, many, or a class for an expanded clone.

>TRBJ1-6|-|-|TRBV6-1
CASSQHRSNSPLHF
TGTGCCAGCAGCCAACACAGGTCCAATTCACCCCTCCACTTT
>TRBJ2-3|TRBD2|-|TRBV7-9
CASGGADTQYF
TGTGCCAGCGGGGGGGCAGATACGCAGTATTTT
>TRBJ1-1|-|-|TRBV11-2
CASSLDVSGTEAFF
TGTGCCAGCAGCTTAGATGTAAGCGGCACTGAAGCTTTCTTT
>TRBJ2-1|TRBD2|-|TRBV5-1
CASSRTSGTYNEQFF
TGCGCCAGCAGCCGGACTAGCGGGACCTACAATGAGCAGTTCTTC
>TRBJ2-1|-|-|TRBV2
CASSLLARIGNEQFF
TGTGCCAGCAGTTTGTTAGCGAGGATTGGGAATGAGCAGTTCTTC
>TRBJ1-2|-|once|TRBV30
CAWQQGHPPYGYTF
TGTGCCTGGCAACAGGGACACCCGCCATATGGCTACACCTTC
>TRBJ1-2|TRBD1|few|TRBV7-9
CASSLGGTGTNYGYTF
TGTGCCAGCAGCTTAGGTGGGACAGGGACTAACTATGGCTACACCTTC
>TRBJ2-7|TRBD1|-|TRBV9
CASSGTDRPKGEQYF
TGTGCCAGCAGCGGGACGGACAGGCCTAAGGGGGAGCAGTACTTC
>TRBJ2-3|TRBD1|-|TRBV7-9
CAGGTGLTDTQYF
TGTGCCGGCGGGACAGGGTTAACAGATACGCAGTATTTT
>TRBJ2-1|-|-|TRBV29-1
CSACRVSYNEQFF
TGCAGCGCTTGCAGGGTCTCCTACAATGAGCAGTTCTTC
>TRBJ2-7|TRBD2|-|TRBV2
CASSSGGGGYEQYF
TGTGCCAGCAGTTCGGGCGGGGGGGGCTACGAGCAGTACTTC
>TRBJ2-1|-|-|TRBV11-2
CASSLATNLYNEQFF
TGTGCCAGCAGCTTAGCTACGAACCTCTACAATGAGCAGTTCTTC
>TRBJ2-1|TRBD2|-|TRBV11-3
CASSQRGGYNEQFF
TGTGCCAGCAGCCAGCGGGGGGGGTACAATGAGCAGTTCTTC
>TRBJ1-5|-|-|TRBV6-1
CASSEVGGKALRKPQHF
TGTGCCAGCAGTGAAGTGGGGGGGAAAGCCTTAAGGAAGCCCCAGCATTTT
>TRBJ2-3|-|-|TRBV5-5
CASSLGTPNTDTQYF
TGTGCCAGCAGCTTGGGGACACCCAACACAGATACGCAGTATTTT
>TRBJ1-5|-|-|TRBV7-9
CASRRPEEPQHF
TGTGCCAGCAGACGCCCTGAGGAGCCCCAGCATTTT
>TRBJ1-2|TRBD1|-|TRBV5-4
CASSTWDRAVF
TGTGCCAGCAGCACTTGGGACAGGGCCGTCTTC
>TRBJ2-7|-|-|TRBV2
CASSESGLPTYEQYF
TGTGCCAGCAGTGAGTCCGGACTACCGACCTACGAGCAGTACTTC
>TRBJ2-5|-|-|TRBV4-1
CASSPYKETQYF
TGCGCCAGCAGCCCTTATAAAGAGACCCAGTACTTC
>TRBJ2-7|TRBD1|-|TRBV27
CASSRSGTGTYEQYF
TGTGCCAGCAGTCGATCCGGGACAGGGACCTACGAGCAGTACTTC
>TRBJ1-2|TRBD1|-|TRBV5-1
CASSPRTGWIIYGYTF
TGCGCCAGCAGCCCTCGGACAGGGTGGATCATCTATGGCTACACCTTC
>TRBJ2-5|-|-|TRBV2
CASIEVAEQETQYF
TGTGCCAGCATTGAGGTGGCGGAGCAAGAGACCCAGTACTTC
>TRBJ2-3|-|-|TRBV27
CASSLKLFPTDTQYF
TGTGCCAGCAGTTTAAAACTCTTCCCCACAGATACGCAGTATTTT
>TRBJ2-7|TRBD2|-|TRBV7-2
CASRDGGAPYEQYF
TGTGCCAGCAGAGACGGGGGGGCCCCTTACGAGCAGTACTTC
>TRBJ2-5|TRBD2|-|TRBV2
CASRGRLAYQETQYF
TGTGCCAGCAGGGGGAGACTAGCGTACCAAGAGACCCAGTACTTC
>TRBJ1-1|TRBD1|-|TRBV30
CAWKGQGRAEAFF
TGTGCCTGGAAGGGACAGGGGAGGGCTGAAGCTTTCTTT
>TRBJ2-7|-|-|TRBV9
CASSVGHTLSYEQYF
TGTGCCAGCAGCGTGGGACACACGTTATCCTACGAGCAGTACTTC
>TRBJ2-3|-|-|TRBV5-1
CASSPKGGADTQYF
TGCGCCAGCAGCCCCAAAGGGGGGGCAGATACGCAGTATTTT
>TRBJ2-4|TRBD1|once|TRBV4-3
CASSQGTGKAKNIQYF
TGCGCCAGCAGCCAAGGGACAGGGAAGGCCAAAAACATTCAGTACTTC
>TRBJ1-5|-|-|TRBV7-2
CASSLAGLNQPQHF
TGTGCCAGCAGCTTAGCGGGCCTCAATCAGCCCCAGCATTTT
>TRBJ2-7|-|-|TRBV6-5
CASRTGYEQYF
TGTGCCAGCAGGACTGGTTACGAGCAGTACTTC
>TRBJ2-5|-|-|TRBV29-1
CSASPLGGQTQYF
TGCAGCGCTTCCCCTTTAGGTGGGCAGACCCAGTACTTC
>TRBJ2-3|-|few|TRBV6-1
CASSERTVTSTDTQYF
TGTGCCAGCAGTGAAAGGACAGTTACTAGCACAGATACGCAGTATTTT
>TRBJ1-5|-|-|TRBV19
CASSRVTYQPQHF
TGTGCCAGTAGCCGGGTCACGTATCAGCCCCAGCATTTT
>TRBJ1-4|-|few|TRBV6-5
CASSYSTGFNEKLFF
TGTGCCAGCAGTTATTCGACAGGATTCAATGAAAAACTGTTTTTT
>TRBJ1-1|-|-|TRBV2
CASSKEKNTEAFF
TGTGCCAGCAGTAAGGAGAAGAACACTGAAGCTTTCTTT
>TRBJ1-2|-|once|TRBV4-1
CTSSQDPGRGFGYTF
TGCACCAGCAGCCAAGACCCCGGGAGGGGGTTCGGCTACACCTTC
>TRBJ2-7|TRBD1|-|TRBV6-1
CASTAGTGYTEQYF
TGTGCCAGCACCGCCGGGACAGGGTACACCGAGCAGTACTTC